This TCR beta chain was sequenced during a study of cytomegalovirus exposure and HLA in healthy donors. With 3 bases removed from V and 0 bases from J, the gap between germline ends came to 11 bases. The CDR3 loop spans 15 amino acids. Germline values: CDR1 KGHSH, CDR2 LQKENI. PCR was performed using 60 Vbeta and 13 Jbeta primers. Clones were read by immunoSEQ multiplex PCR, and TCRdb kept only the in-frame ones, dropping some. The sample holds around 150,000 clones; around 84% are singletons and the top ten take around 2.5%. What was sequenced was PBMCs. The sequence derives from a man between 50 and 59 years old in good health and CMV-seronegative. The rearrangement links TRBV18 to TRBJ1-1; tentative D call: TRBD1 (5 bases). CDR3 DNA: TGTGCCAGCTCACCCGCGGGGGTTATGAACACTGAAGCTTTCTTT. It specifies CASSPAGVMNTEAFF.